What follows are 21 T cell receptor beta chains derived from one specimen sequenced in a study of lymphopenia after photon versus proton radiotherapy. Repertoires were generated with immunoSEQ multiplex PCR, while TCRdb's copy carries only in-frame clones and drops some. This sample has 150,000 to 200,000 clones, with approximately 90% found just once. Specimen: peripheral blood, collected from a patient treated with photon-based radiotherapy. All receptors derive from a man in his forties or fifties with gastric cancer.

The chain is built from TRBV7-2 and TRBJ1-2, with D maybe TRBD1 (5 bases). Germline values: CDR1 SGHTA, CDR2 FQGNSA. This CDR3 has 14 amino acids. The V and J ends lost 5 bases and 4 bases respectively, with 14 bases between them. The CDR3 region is CASSPRGGLYGYTF. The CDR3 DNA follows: TGTGCCAGCAGCCCCCGCGGGGGACTCTATGGCTACACCTTC. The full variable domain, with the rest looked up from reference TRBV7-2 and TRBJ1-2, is GAGVSQSPSNKVTEKGKDVELRCDPISGHTALYWYRQSLGQGLEFLIYFQGNSAPDKSGLPSDRFSAERTGGSVSTLTIQRTQQEDSAVYLCASSPRGGLYGYTFGSGTRLTVV.

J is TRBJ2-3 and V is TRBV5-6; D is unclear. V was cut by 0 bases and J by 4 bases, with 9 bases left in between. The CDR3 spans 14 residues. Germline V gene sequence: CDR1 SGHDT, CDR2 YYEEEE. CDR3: CASSLDGRADTQYF. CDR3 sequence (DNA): TGTGCCAGCAGCTTGGATGGACGGGCAGATACGCAGTATTTT.

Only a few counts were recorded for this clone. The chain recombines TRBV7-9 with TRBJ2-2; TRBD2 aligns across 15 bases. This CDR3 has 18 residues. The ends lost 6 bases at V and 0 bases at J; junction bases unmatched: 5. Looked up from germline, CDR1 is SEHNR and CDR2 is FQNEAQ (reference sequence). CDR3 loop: CASRRGLAGGSNTGELFF. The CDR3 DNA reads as TGTGCCAGCAGGCGGGGACTAGCGGGAGGCTCGAACACCGGGGAGCTGTTTTTT.

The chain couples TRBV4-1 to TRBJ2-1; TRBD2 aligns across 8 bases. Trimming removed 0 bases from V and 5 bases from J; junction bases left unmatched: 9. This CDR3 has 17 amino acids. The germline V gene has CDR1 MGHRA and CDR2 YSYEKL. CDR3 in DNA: TGCGCCAGCAGCCAAGATCGGGGACTAGTGGAACACAATGAGCAGTTCTTC. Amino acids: CASSQDRGLVEHNEQFF.

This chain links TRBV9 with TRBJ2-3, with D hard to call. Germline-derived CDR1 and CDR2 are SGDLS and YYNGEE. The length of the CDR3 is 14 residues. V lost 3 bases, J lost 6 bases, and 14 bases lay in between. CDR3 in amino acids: CASSARVLSDTQYF. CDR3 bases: TGTGCCAGCAGCGCAAGGGTATTGTCGGATACGCAGTATTTT.

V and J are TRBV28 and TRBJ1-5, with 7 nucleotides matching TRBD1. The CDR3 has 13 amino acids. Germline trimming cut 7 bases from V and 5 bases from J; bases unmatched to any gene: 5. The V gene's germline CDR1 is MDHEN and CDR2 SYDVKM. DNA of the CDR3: TGTGCCAGCAAACAGGGGACATATCAGCCCCAGCATTTT. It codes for CASKQGTYQPQHF. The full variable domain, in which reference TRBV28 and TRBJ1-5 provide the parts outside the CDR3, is DVKVTQSSRYLVKRTGEKVFLECVQDMDHENMFWYRQDPGLGLRLIYFSYDVKMKEKGDIPEGYSVSREKKERFSLILESASTNQTSMYLCASKQGTYQPQHFGDGTRLSIL.

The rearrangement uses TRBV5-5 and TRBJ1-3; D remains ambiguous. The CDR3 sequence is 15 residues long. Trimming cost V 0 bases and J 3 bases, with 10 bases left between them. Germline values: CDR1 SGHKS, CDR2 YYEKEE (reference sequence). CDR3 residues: CASSLGLGIGNTIYF. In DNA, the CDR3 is TGTGCCAGCAGCTTGGGCCTGGGAATTGGAAACACCATATATTTT.

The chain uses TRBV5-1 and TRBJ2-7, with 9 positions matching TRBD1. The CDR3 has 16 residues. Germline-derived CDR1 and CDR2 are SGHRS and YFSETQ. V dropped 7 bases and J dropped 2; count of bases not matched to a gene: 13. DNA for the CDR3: TGCGCCAGCCGCCGCGATGACAGGGGGGGCACCTACGAGCAGTACTTC. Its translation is CASRRDDRGGTYEQYF.

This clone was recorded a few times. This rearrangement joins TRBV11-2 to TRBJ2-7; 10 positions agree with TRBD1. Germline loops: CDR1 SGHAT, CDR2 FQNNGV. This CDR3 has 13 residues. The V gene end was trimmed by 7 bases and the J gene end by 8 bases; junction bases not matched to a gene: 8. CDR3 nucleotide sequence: TGTGCCAGCACCCGGGACAGGGGTAGCAAGCAGTACTTC. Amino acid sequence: CASTRDRGSKQYF.

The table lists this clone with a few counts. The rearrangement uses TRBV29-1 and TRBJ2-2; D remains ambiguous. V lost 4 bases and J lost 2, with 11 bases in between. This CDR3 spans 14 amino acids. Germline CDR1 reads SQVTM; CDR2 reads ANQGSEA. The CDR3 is CSVGTSINTGELFF. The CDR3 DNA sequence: TGCAGCGTTGGGACCTCCATCAACACCGGGGAGCTGTTTTTT.

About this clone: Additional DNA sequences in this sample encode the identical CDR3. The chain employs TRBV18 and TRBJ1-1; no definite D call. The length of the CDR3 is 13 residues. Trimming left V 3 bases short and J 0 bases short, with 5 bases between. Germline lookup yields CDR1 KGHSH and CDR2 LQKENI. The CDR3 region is CASSPSMNTEAFF. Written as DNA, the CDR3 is TGTGCCAGCTCACCCTCAATGAACACTGAAGCTTTCTTT.

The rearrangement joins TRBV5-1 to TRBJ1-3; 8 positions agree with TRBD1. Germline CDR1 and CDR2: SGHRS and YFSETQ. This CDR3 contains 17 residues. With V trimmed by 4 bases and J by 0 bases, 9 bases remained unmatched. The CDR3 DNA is TGCGCCAGCAGCAGGACCTCAGGGGGCGACTCTGGAAACACCATATATTTT. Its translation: CASSRTSGGDSGNTIYF.

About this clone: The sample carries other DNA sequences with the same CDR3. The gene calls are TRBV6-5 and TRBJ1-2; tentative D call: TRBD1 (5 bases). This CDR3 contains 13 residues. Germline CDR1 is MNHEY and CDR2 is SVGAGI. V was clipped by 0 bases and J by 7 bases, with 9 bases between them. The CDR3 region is CASSYSGEGGYTF. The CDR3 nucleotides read TGTGCCAGCAGTTACTCAGGGGAAGGTGGCTACACCTTC.

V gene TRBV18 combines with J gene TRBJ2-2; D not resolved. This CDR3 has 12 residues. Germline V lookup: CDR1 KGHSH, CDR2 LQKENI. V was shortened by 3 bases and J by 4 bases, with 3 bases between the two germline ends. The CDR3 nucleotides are TGTGCCAGCTCACCCGCCACCGGGGAGCTGTTTTTT. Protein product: CASSPATGELFF.

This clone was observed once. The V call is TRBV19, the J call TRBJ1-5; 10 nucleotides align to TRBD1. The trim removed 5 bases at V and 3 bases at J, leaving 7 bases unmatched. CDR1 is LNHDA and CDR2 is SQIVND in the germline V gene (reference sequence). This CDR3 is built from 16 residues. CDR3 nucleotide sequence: TGTGCCAGTAGTTCCTTGACAGGGGGCGCCAATCAGCCCCAGCATTTT. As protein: CASSSLTGGANQPQHF.

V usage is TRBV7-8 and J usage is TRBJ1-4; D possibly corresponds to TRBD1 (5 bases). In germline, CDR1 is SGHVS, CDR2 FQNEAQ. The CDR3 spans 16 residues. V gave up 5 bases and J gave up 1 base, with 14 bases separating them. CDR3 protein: CASSQEGLLTNEKLFF. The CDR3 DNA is TGTGCCAGCAGCCAAGAGGGGCTGCTAACTAATGAAAAACTGTTTTTT.

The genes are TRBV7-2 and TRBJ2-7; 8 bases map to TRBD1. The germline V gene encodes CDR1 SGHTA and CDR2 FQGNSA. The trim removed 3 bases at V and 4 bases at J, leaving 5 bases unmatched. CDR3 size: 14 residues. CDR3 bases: TGTGCCAGCAGCTTGGGCAGGGGGCCTTACGAGCAGTACTTC. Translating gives CASSLGRGPYEQYF.

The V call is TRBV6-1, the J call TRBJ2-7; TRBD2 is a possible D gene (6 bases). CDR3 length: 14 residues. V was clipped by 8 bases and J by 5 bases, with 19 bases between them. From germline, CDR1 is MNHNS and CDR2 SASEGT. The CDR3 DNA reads TGTGCCAGCTCCTGGGCGGCTCCGGGGGACGAGCAGTACTTC. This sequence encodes CASSWAAPGDEQYF.

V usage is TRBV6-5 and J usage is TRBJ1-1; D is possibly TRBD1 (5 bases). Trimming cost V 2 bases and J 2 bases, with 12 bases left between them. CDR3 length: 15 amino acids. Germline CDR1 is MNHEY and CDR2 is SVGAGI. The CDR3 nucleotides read TGTGCCAGCAGTTACCGGCCCAGGGCCAACACTGAAGCTTTCTTT. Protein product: CASSYRPRANTEAFF.

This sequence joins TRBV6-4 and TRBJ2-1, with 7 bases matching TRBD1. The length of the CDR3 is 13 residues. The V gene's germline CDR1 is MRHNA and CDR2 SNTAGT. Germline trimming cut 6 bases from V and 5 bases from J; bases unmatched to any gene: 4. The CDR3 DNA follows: TGTGCCAGCAGCCCCGACAGGGACAATGAGCAGTTCTTC. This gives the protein CASSPDRDNEQFF.

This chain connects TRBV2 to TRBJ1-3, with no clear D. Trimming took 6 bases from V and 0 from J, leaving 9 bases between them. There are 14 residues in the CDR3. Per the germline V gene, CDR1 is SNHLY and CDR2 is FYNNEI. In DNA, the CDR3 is TGTGCCAGCAGGGAGCGGAGCTCTGGAAACACCATATATTTT. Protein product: CASRERSSGNTIYF. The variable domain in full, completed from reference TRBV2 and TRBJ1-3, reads EPEVTQTPSHQVTQMGQEVILRCVPISNHLYFYWYRQILGQKVEFLVSFYNNEISEKSEIFDDQFSVERPDGSNFTLKIRSTKLEDSAMYFCASRERSSGNTIYFGEGSWLTVV.